Sequencing of this T cell receptor (beta chain) was carried out in a study of long-term antiretroviral therapy in people with HIV. The CDR3 runs 16 residues. Germline V gene lookup returns CDR1 GTSNPN and CDR2 SVGIG (reference sequence). V lost 0 bases and J lost 4; bases outside the gene matches: 9. Assay version v3.0 of immunoSEQ was used, and it was run at survey level. Repertoires were generated with immunoSEQ multiplex PCR, while TCRdb's copy carries only in-frame clones and drops some. Altogether about 30,000 clones are present, around 85% being singletons, with the ten largest covering roughly 7%.

This sample comprised unsorted PBMCs, obtained roughly 5 years before starting antiretroviral therapy. This TCR derives from a man aged 45-60 years with HIV. V usage is TRBV30 and J usage is TRBJ2-1, with 7 bases fitting TRBD1. This CDR3 reads CAWSVPDRSKYNEQFF. Here the CDR3 DNA reads TGTGCCTGGAGTGTGCCGGACAGGTCGAAATACAATGAGCAGTTCTTC.